This entry concerns a single T cell receptor beta chain. Its specific antigen is unknown. No much larger clone exists at a distance of one base, and base qualities are not known. The CDR3 covers 15 residues, taking in both the cysteine and the phenylalanine. Only CDR3 DNA remains: 45 bases, in frame from the first base. From the germline V gene (reference sequence), CDR1 is MNHNY and CDR2 is SVGAGI. The germline V end is reduced by 2 bases and the J end by 6 bases; junction bases left unmatched: 7. The data stem from a study of blood T cell repertoires in COVID-19 (dated by TCRdb to about 2020). Background for the entire study: Collaborator samples came from the United States, Italy and Spain and covered acute and convalescent phases of COVID-19. The material from the prospective study consisted of cDNA or gDNA derived from T cells, B-cell-depleted T cells, or PBMCs. The dataset comprised deeply sampled blood TCRbeta repertoires from subjects exposed to, actively infected with, or recovered from COVID-19. The repertoires were made available in a free public database intended to serve as a resource for research on the immune response to SARS-CoV-2. The samples were drawn from two sources: the first 160 participants of the ongoing ImmuneRACE study, and approximately 1,300 subjects contributed by 6 global collaborators. The sample metadata nearly always contained a de-identified subject ID, COVID-19 status, age in years and sex. Where available, HLA class I and class II types were taken from metadata supplied by the sample provider and were not determined by assay-based typing.

Collaborating institutions collected whole blood in K2EDTA tubes following their own protocols. Collaborator samples were shipped for TCRbeta analysis as frozen whole blood, isolated PBMCs, or DNA extracted from either sample type. Broad study findings and their caveats: The amount of clinical and demographic metadata varied by source and participant and was provided uncurated.

TCRbeta CDR3 regions were amplified from genomic DNA using the immunoSEQ Assay, a bias-controlled multiplex PCR. The authors' pipeline ran thus. The number of nucleated cells in each sample was estimated by amplification of reference gene primers within the assay. To quantify the absolute abundance of each unique TCRbeta CDR3 rearrangement, sequence reads were collapsed and filtered. Productive Simpson clonality was computed per sample as the square root of Simpson's diversity index over productive rearrangements. TCRdb retrieved this table from immuneACCESS and kept in-frame rearrangements only. Not all clones are present; in checked studies, unresolved V genes account for under half, and no reason is known for the remainder. V and J calls and clone size are given by that table; D and trimming were obtained from the DNA. Within this sample are roughly 80,000 clones, with approximately 80% of them counted one time only. Around 13% of the sample is held by the ten biggest clonotypes.

The chain couples TRBV6-6 to TRBJ1-1; 9 central bases correspond to TRBD1. The TCR sequence derives from a human donor in a cohort sampled during active COVID-19. Sequences were obtained from peripheral blood. Here is the DNA: TGTGCCAGCAGTTACCCCGGGACAGGGAAGCCTGAAGCTTTCTTT. Its amino acids are CASSYPGTGKPEAFF.